The sequence of this T cell receptor (beta chain) was determined in a study of shared clonotypes between healthy human individuals (dated by TCRdb to about 2020). General notes on the study: A few men and a couple of women, aged 18 to 49 years, made up the cohort. Between about 0.85 and 9.5 billion PBMCs per donor were obtained by leukapheresis. The study deeply sequenced blood TCR repertoires of about 5 healthy adults to estimate repertoire size and the extent of clonotype sharing between individuals. For each donor, CD4 naive and CD4 memory were each given three plates, CD8 naive was given two plates, and CD8 memory was given one plate. To increase sequencing depth and limit assay-specific biases, TCR repertoire library preparation and sequencing were carried out by different laboratories using diverse techniques. Findings and caveats that apply to the study as a whole: The genetic and exposure-history diversity represented was limited by the small number of donors. Pairwise subsampling indicated that sequencing depth was expected to affect the degree of clonotype sharing among donors. Approximately 5% of naive CD4, roughly 3.5% of naive CD8, roughly 2.4% of memory CD4, and 0.4% of memory CD8 clonotypes were shared across several donors. Compared with non-shared clonotypes, the clonotypes found in all four sorted-subset donors had higher generation probabilities. Incomplete sequencing was indicated by rarefaction of sorted-subset datasets, despite the large sequencing depth. Naive subsets generally had larger estimated clonotype richness than memory subsets. Sampling was limited to blood, and TCR repertoires in tissue likely differ from TCR repertoires in blood.

The donors were healthy, HIV-negative adults with no recently reported acute infections or vaccinations. Only Caucasian adults living in Nashville, Tennessee, USA were represented among the donors. CD4+ T cells were enriched by magnetic negative selection; naive cells were then positively selected on CD45RA, and the negative fraction formed the memory subset. Blood was collected by leukapheresis, and PBMCs were isolated by Ficoll-Histopaque density gradient centrifugation and then cryopreserved in liquid nitrogen vapor phase. Analytical flow cytometry was used to check the purity and quantity of each magnetically sorted T cell population. Genomic DNA was isolated from each sorted fraction and quantified by UV absorbance on a Nanodrop 2000c. Using the deep immunoSEQ assay, multiplex PCR amplified TCR CDR3 regions from genomic DNA. Extracted genomic DNA from each cell subset was spread evenly across all wells of several immunoSEQ 96-well plates, with each plate serving as a replicate. For sorted subsets, each replicate PCR was loaded with 200 to 250 ng genomic DNA, equivalent to 25,000 to 30,000 T cell genomes. Purified libraries were quantified with a Qubit 3.0 fluorometer, sized on a Bioanalyzer 2100, and re-quantified with the KAPA Library Quantification kit. Every immunoSEQ 96-well plate was sequenced on a separate single-read 150-cycle Illumina NextSeq 550 flow cell. The original methods were these. Because the immunoSEQ output included only junctional sequences and no quality scores, the filtering could not be the same as the filtering used for full-length reads. To assign V/J genes and CDR3, sequences were annotated against IMGT germline references using PyIR, a Python wrapper for IgBLAST v1.9. Reads were removed for weak V/J assignments (E-value above 1e-6), missing CDR3, stop codons, out-of-frame junctions, or ambiguous translated residues. V3J clonotypes were defined by identical inferred V gene, J gene, and CDR3 amino acid sequence. Percentage overlap between repertoires was computed as shared unique clonotypes divided by the size of the smaller repertoire. Richness of each repertoire was evaluated using RTK rarefaction, the Chao1 estimator, and Recon v2.1 estimates of unobserved clonotypes. OLGA was used to compute generation probabilities for all TCRbeta clonotypes that the gDNA method yielded from a handful of donors. TCRdb obtained this table from immuneACCESS and retained in-frame rearrangements with V and J assigned. These tables miss some clones; where compared with another copy, unresolved V genes account for less than half of the shortfall, and the remainder is unexplained. The D gene and trimming were derived from the DNA, and the V and J assignments and clone size from that table. A total of 2,500,000 or so clones appear in this sample, roughly 90% of them only once. Roughly 0.34% of the sample lies in the top ten.

This clone has a single count. Its recognized antigen is unknown. No qualities accompany the bases; no much larger clone lies one base away. V is cut by 0 bases and J by 7 bases, and the space between the germline ends is 16 bases. Its CDR3 holds 15 amino acids, cysteine through phenylalanine. Only the CDR3 DNA stays, 45 bases, in frame from base 1. The germline V gene sets CDR1 to SGHRS and CDR2 to YFSETQ. Recombination connected TRBV5-1 to TRBJ1-2, and possibly TRBD1, on 6 matching bases. The TCR originated in a man aged 18 to 30 in good health. Some clones in this sample may be carry-over from other donors' samples. Sequencing was performed on naive CD4+ T cells from PBMCs. This sample's cell subset or site label indicates: CD45RA+ positively selected. In nucleotide form, the sequence is TGCGCCAGCAGCTTGGAAGGGGGACGGCGGGCTGGCTACACCTTC. Its protein product is CASSLEGGRRAGYTF.